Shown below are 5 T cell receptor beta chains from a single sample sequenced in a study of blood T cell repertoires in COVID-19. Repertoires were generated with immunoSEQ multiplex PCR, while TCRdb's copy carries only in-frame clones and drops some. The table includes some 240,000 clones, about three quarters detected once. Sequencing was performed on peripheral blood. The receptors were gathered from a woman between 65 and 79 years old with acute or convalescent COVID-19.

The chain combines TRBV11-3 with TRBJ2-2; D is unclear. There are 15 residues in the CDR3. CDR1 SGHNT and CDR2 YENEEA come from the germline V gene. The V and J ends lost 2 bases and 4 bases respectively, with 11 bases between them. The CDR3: CASSLNGPTTGELFF. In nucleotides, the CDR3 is TGTGCCAGCAGCTTAAATGGGCCAACCACCGGGGAGCTGTTTTTT.

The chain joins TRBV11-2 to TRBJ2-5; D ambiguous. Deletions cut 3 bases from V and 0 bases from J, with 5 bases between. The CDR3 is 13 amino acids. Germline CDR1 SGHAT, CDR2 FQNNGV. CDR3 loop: CASSFVYQETQYF. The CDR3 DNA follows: TGTGCCAGCAGCTTCGTCTACCAAGAGACCCAGTACTTC. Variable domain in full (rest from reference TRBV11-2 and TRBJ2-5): EAGVAQSPRYKIIEKRQSVAFWCNPISGHATLYWYQQILGQGPKLLIQFQNNGVVDDSQLPKDRFSAERLKGVDSTLKIQPAKLEDSAVYLCASSFVYQETQYFGPGTRLLVL.

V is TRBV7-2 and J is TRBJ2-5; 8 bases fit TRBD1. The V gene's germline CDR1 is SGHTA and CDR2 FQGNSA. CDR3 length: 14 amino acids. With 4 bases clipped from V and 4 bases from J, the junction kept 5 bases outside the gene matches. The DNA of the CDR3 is TGTGCCAGCAGCTCCCGAACAGGGGGAGAGACCCAGTACTTC. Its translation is CASSSRTGGETQYF.

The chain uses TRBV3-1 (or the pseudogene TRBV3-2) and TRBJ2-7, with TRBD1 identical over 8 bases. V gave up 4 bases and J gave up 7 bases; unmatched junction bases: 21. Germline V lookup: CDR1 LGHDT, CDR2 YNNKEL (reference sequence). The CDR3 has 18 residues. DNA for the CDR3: TGTGCCAGCAGCCCTTACTACCCAGGGGGCGCAAACTCAGGGGAGCAGTACTTC. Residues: CASSPYYPGGANSGEQYF.

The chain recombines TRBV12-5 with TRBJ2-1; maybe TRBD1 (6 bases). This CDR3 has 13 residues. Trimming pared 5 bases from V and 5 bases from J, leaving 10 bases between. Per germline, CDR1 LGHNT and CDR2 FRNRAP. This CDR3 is CASGLDRNNEQFF. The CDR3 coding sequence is TGTGCTAGTGGTCTGGACAGAAACAATGAGCAGTTCTTC.